The source of this TCR beta chain is a study of CD8 T cells in Susac syndrome (dated by TCRdb to the late 2010s). About the investigation overall: Whether CD8+ T cell activation and differentiation in Susac syndrome was antigen driven was tested using repertoire sequencing. CD8+ T cell repertoire clonality was compared between about a dozen healthy donors, about 14 Susac syndrome patients and approximately 16 multiple sclerosis patients. Study-wide conclusions, independent of this receptor: The TCR sequencing and HLA analysis was acknowledged to have included a relatively small number of individuals.

Points on this clonotype: Its antigen is still unknown. Base qualities are missing; no much larger clone stands one base away.

V is clipped by 3 bases and J by 13 bases, and the sequence between their germline boundaries is 13 bases long. CDR1 and CDR2 (SGHTA, FQGNSA) derive from the germline V gene. The CDR3, from cysteine to phenylalanine, totals 12 residues. CDR3 DNA is the only sequence kept; it has 36 bases, read in frame from the first base. High-throughput TCR beta sequencing profiled peripheral blood CD8+ and CD4+ T cells from healthy donors, Susac syndrome patients and multiple sclerosis patients. Multiple sclerosis controls were treatment-naive patients with stable or active relapsing-remitting disease fulfilling revised McDonald criteria. Bulk CD8+ and CD4+ T cells were purified by magnetic negative isolation, whereas CD8+ TEMRA cells were enriched by FACS. Blood was drawn into EDTA tubes, processed within 24 hours, and PBMCs were isolated by density gradient centrifugation. PBMCs intended for TCR sequencing were frozen in liquid nitrogen and were later thawed in a 37 degrees C water bath. A purity of at least 90% was achieved for sorted or isolated CD4+, CD8+ and CD8+ TEMRA cells.

RNA was extracted with the RNeasy kit and about 0.5 to 1 ug was reverse transcribed using random hexamers. TCR beta CDR3 regions were amplified with the immunoSEQ multiplex PCR assay covering 54 Vbeta and 13 Jbeta segments. Bias from PCR amplification was corrected by using a synthetic template baseline for primer optimization and for computational correction. Per the authors' processing: Only productive sequences were kept, with reads annotated to V, D and J genes according to IMGT and analyzed in immunoSEQ Analyzer. Clonality was calculated as one minus the Shannon entropy normalized by log2 of the number of productive unique sequences. Public and private clones were assessed among the 100 most prevalent clones of each patient and control. A clone was defined as Susac-specific if it was absent from the healthy and MS cohorts, from over a thousand published viral clones and from other ImmuneACCESS disease sequences. In-frame beta chains were kept once TCRdb had trimmed the public reads at Q25 with fastp and called clones with MiXCR. When rows share a CDR3 protein, they turn into one entry using the most common DNA and genes. The V and J calls were not made by the authors but by TCRdb's processing. The table for this sample lists roughly 120,000 distinct CDR3 sequences; 85% to 95% of them were counted only once. Of the sample, roughly 0.3% is held by the ten largest clones.

Sequencing was done on a sample of CD8+ T cells from PBMCs. The clonotype comes from a human donor with multiple sclerosis. This chain joins TRBV7-2 to TRBJ2-1; the D call is tentative, TRBD1 or TRBD2, as each matches 5 bases. The CDR3: CASSFAGTAQFF. The bases read TGTGCCAGCAGCTTCGCCGGGACGGCACAGTTCTTC.